This TCR beta chain is drawn from a study of T cells in Graves' hyperthyroidism and ophthalmopathy. Regions amplified from RNA transcripts were the TCR beta CDR3 regions. With the HTBI primer set, the TCR CDR3 went through a first round of RT-PCR. TCRdb called the multiplex PCR reads again in MiXCR, with one record for every CDR3 protein. The sample lists about half a million distinct CDR3 sequences, around a fifth occurring once. Germline CDR1 is MDHEN and CDR2 is SYDVKM. V dropped 6 bases and J dropped 8; count of bases not matched to a gene: 5. The CDR3 is 12 residues long. This clonotype has just a few counts.

This sequence joins TRBV28 and TRBJ1-2; 8 bases agree with TRBD1. The TCR was taken from a woman aged 65 to 85 with Graves' ophthalmopathy. Sequenced input: blood. This chain's CDR3 is CASRSGGGGYTF. The DNA for the CDR3 is TGTGCCAGCAGATCAGGGGGCGGAGGCTACACCTTC.